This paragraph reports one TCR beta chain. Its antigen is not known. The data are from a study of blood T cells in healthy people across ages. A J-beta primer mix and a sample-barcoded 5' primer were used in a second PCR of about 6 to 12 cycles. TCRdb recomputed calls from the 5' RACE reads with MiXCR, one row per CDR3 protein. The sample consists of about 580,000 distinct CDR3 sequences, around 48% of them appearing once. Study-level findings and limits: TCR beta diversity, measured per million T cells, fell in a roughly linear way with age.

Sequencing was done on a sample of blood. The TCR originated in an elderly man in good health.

In DNA, the CDR3 is TGTGCCAGCAGTTTCCCGAATTTCCTGGTCTATGGCTACACCTTC. Translated: CASSFPNFLVYGYTF. The chain uses TRBV28 and TRBJ1-2; D gene ambiguous. Per the germline V gene, CDR1 is MDHEN and CDR2 is SYDVKM. Trimming stripped 3 bases from V and 4 bases from J, with 15 bases between. There are 15 residues in the CDR3.